Shown below are 4 T cell receptor beta chains from a single sample sequenced in a study of T cell responses to AZD1222 COVID-19 vaccine. Libraries were prepared by immunoSEQ multiplex PCR; TCRdb keeps only in-frame clonotypes and omits some of them. The table lists 65,000 to 70,000 clones, approximately 80% of them singletons, with 9% to 14% in the top ten. Sequenced here: peripheral blood, sampled on day 0 of AZD1222 vaccination. The receptors come from an adult in good health.

V gene TRBV30 combines with J gene TRBJ1-1; 8 bases match TRBD1. CDR1 is GTSNPN, CDR2 SVGIG, per germline (reference sequence). CDR3 length: 13 residues. V gave up 2 bases and J gave up 4 bases; unmatched junction bases: 3. The CDR3 DNA reads TGTGCCTGGAGTTTCGACAGGGGCACTGAAGCTTTCTTT. Translation: CAWSFDRGTEAFF.

The J gene is TRBJ1-1, the V gene TRBV27; 9 positions agree with TRBD1. CDR3 length equals 16 residues. Germline assignment: CDR1 MNHEY and CDR2 SMNVEV (reference sequence). V lost 6 bases to trimming and J lost 1 base; unmatched junction nucleotides: 9. The DNA of the CDR3 is TGTGCCAGCAGGGGTACAGGGGGCTTCGGGAACACTGAAGCTTTCTTT. As protein: CASRGTGGFGNTEAFF.

This clone appeared a single time. V and J are TRBV2 and TRBJ2-5, with 14 bases fitting TRBD2. Germline V gives CDR1 SNHLY, CDR2 FYNNEI. This CDR3 is built from 13 residues. Trimming at V came to 3 bases and at J to 14 bases, leaving 5 bases not matched to a gene. The CDR3 region is CASSDRLAGGTYF. Here the CDR3 DNA reads TGTGCCAGCAGTGACCGACTAGCGGGGGGGACTTACTTC.

The chain combines TRBV21-1 with TRBJ2-7; the D segment call TRBD1 is taken from the table without a DNA check. TRBV21-1 is a pseudogene segment. The CDR3 is 15 residues long. In DNA form, the CDR3 reads TGTGCCAGCAGCAAAGGAGGGACAGCCTACTACGAGCAGTACTTC. Translation gives CASSKGGTAYYEQYF.